What follows describes a single T cell receptor beta chain. What it recognizes is unknown. These data come from a study of post-analysis software for immune sequencing data. Study summary: Included courses were relapsing-remitting and secondary progressive multiple sclerosis; progressive-relapsing multiple sclerosis was also included. Study observations and caveats: Controls had significantly higher normalized Chao1 diversity than multiple sclerosis patients. There were about 5 TRBV segments more frequent in patients than controls, and TRBV5-6, TRBV5-1 and TRBV20-1 were among them.

In germline, CDR1 is MGHDK, CDR2 SYGVNS. Losses at the gene ends were 0 bases for V and 8 bases for J; bases not matched to a gene: 3. This CDR3 is 13 amino acids long. Incorporated into the TCR beta cDNA libraries were unique molecular identifiers, which served to reduce PCR and sequencing biases. TCRdb used MiXCR to reprocess the PCR reads, holding one entry per CDR3 protein. Of some 160,000 distinct CDR3 sequences listed, roughly 35% are singletons. Sequences were derived from blood, sampled after autologous hematopoietic stem cell transplantation. The clonotype comes from a girl under 18 with multiple sclerosis. This chain uses TRBV25-1 with TRBJ1-2; 7 nucleotides agree with TRBD1. The CDR3 is CASSEYTQGGYTF. The CDR3 DNA is TGTGCCAGCAGTGAATATACACAGGGGGGCTACACCTTC.